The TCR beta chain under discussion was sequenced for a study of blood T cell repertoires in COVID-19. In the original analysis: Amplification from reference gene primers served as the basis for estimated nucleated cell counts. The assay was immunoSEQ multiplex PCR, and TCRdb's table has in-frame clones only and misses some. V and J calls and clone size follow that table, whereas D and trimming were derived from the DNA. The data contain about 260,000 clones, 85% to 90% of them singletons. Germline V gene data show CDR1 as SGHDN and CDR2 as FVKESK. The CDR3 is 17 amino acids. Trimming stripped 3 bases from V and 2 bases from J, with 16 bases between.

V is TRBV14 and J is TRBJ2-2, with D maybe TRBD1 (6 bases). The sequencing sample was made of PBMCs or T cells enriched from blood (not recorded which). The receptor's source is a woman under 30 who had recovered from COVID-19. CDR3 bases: TGTGCCAGCAGCCAGTACCGACAGGTCTTCAACACCGGGGAGCTGTTTTTT. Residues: CASSQYRQVFNTGELFF.